A single sample gave rise to the 16 T cell receptor beta chains below, sequenced in a study of CD8+ T cells in alopecia areata. Reverse transcribed after extraction, RNA yielded cDNA as the sequencing template. Assay used: immunoSEQ multiplex PCR; TCRdb lists only in-frame clones, some missing. The sample contains under 300,000 clones, less than 80% of which appear only once. The sequences come from CD4+ T cells sorted from blood, collected at week 0. Receptors originate from a human donor with alopecia areata.

This sequence joins TRBV30 and TRBJ1-2; 10 bases are shared with TRBD1. CDR1 is GTSNPN, CDR2 SVGIG, per germline (reference sequence). CDR3 length: 12 residues. The trim removed 7 bases at V and 7 bases at J, leaving 6 bases unmatched. The CDR3 is CASPGQGFGYTF. CDR3 nucleotide sequence: TGTGCCTCTCCGGGACAGGGGTTTGGCTACACCTTC.

V is TRBV5-1 and J is TRBJ2-5; D call uncertain. The V and J ends lost 0 bases and 3 bases respectively, with 3 bases between them. The CDR3 consists of 12 residues. From germline, CDR1 is SGHRS and CDR2 YFSETQ. CDR3 loop: CASSLAKETQYF. The CDR3 coding sequence is TGCGCCAGCAGCTTGGCCAAAGAGACCCAGTACTTC.

This rearrangement joins TRBV7-2 to TRBJ2-7; 7 nucleotides agree with TRBD2. V dropped 1 base and J dropped 3; count of bases not matched to a gene: 6. CDR1 SGHTA and CDR2 FQGNSA come from the germline V gene. This CDR3 is built from 15 residues. This chain's CDR3 is CASSLVAGALYEQYF. The DNA of the CDR3 is TGTGCCAGCAGCTTAGTGGCGGGAGCTCTCTACGAGCAGTACTTC.

This clone was detected only a few times. The J gene is TRBJ1-2, the V gene TRBV30, with D uncertain. Germline assignment: CDR1 GTSNPN and CDR2 SVGIG (reference sequence). Trimming took 2 bases from V and 5 from J, leaving 9 bases between them. The CDR3 length is 12 residues. The chain's CDR3 is CAWSLGVYGYTF. The DNA of the CDR3 is TGTGCCTGGAGTCTCGGGGTGTATGGCTACACCTTC.

This clone was seen just once. The rearrangement joins TRBV7-9 to TRBJ2-7, with 10 bases fitting TRBD2. This CDR3 has 14 amino acids. Germline V gene sequence: CDR1 SEHNR, CDR2 FQNEAQ (reference sequence). The V segment lost 6 bases and the J segment 0 bases; nucleotides outside the gene matches: 2. Here the CDR3 reads CASRASGGSYEQYF. Written as DNA, the CDR3 is TGTGCCAGCAGAGCTAGCGGGGGCTCCTACGAGCAGTACTTC.

The sample holds a few counts of this clone. The gene calls are TRBV29-1 and TRBJ2-1; TRBD1 aligns across 7 bases. Unmatched junction bases numbered 10, after V lost 4 bases and J lost 4 bases. The germline V gene has CDR1 SQVTM and CDR2 ANQGSEA. CDR3 length equals 15 residues. As DNA, the CDR3 is TGCAGCGTTGTAACTGGGGCAGGGGGTTACAATGAGCAGTTCTTC. Protein sequence: CSVVTGAGGYNEQFF.

The V and J genes are TRBV7-2 and TRBJ2-3; D uncertain. Germline V gene sequence: CDR1 SGHTA, CDR2 FQGNSA. Trimming stripped 6 bases from V and 1 base from J, with 11 bases between. The CDR3 has 14 amino acids. CDR3 in DNA: TGTGCCAGCAGGCGGCAGAGCGGCACAGATACGCAGTATTTT. It is translated as CASRRQSGTDTQYF. Combining the CDR3 with reference TRBV7-2 and TRBJ2-3 gives the whole variable domain GAGVSQSPSNKVTEKGKDVELRCDPISGHTALYWYRQSLGQGLEFLIYFQGNSAPDKSGLPSDRFSAERTGGSVSTLTIQRTQQEDSAVYLCASRRQSGTDTQYFGPGTRLTVL.

The chain uses TRBV14 and TRBJ2-1; a weak D match, TRBD2 (6 bases). V was shortened by 1 base and J by 9 bases, with 10 bases between the two germline ends. This CDR3 contains 13 residues. The germline V gene has CDR1 SGHDN and CDR2 FVKESK. This CDR3 reads CASSQVGGGEQFF. The CDR3 bases are TGTGCCAGCAGCCAAGTCGGGGGAGGTGAGCAGTTCTTC.

The chain joins TRBV5-1 to TRBJ1-6, with D hard to call. Trimming left V 0 bases short and J 4 bases short, with 8 bases between. The germline V gene has CDR1 SGHRS and CDR2 YFSETQ. The CDR3 is made up of 15 amino acids. The CDR3 reads CASSLERRYNSPLHF. The DNA of the CDR3 is TGCGCCAGCAGCTTGGAGCGGCGGTATAATTCACCCCTCCACTTT. Full variable domain (outside the CDR3, taken from reference TRBV5-1 and TRBJ1-6): KAGVTQTPRYLIKTRGQQVTLSCSPISGHRSVSWYQQTPGQGLQFLFEYFSETQRNKGNFPGRFSGRQFSNSRSEMNVSTLELGDSALYLCASSLERRYNSPLHFGNGTRLTVT.

The chain has TRBV29-1 and TRBJ1-1; the D is unclear. CDR1 and CDR2 from the germline V gene are SQVTM and ANQGSEA. This CDR3 has 13 residues. V was pared by 6 bases and J by 0 bases, with 11 bases between. As DNA, the CDR3 is TGCAGCGTCGCGACGGGGATGAACACTGAAGCTTTCTTT. The encoded protein is CSVATGMNTEAFF.

This chain connects TRBV2 to TRBJ2-3, with no clear D. Germline CDR1 and CDR2: SNHLY and FYNNEI. The length of the CDR3 is 10 residues. This CDR3 reads CASRRDTQYF. The CDR3 nucleotides read TGTGCGAGCCGACGAGATACGCAGTATTTT.

This chain joins TRBV2 and TRBJ1-5; D gene uncertain. Trimming removed 6 bases from V and 3 bases from J, with 6 bases in between. This CDR3 is 12 amino acids long. Per the germline V gene, CDR1 is SNHLY and CDR2 is FYNNEI. The CDR3 here is CASSRDNQPQHF. CDR3 nucleotide sequence: TGTGCCAGCAGCCGAGACAATCAGCCCCAGCATTTT.

The chain couples TRBV29-1 to TRBJ2-1; 7 bases agree with TRBD1. Germline CDR1 reads SQVTM; CDR2 reads ANQGSEA. V dropped 3 bases and J dropped 1; count of bases not matched to a gene: 6. CDR3 length: 15 amino acids. The CDR3 DNA sequence: TGCAGCGTTGAGGGGGACAGAGTATCCTACAATGAGCAGTTCTTC. Amino acids: CSVEGDRVSYNEQFF.

V and J are TRBV29-1 and TRBJ2-1; 9 bases line up with TRBD1. In germline, CDR1 is SQVTM, CDR2 ANQGSEA. The CDR3 extends over 14 amino acids. The trim removed 7 bases at V and 2 bases at J, leaving 6 bases unmatched. CDR3 DNA sequence: TGCAGCGGCCTACAGGGGGCCCCCTACAATGAGCAGTTCTTC. Residues: CSGLQGAPYNEQFF.

To note about this clone: This sample also contains other DNA sequences that code for the same CDR3. The rearrangement uses TRBV30 and TRBJ2-5; D assignment may be TRBD1 or TRBD2 (6 bases each). V lost 3 bases to trimming and J lost 8 bases, with 13 bases between them. This CDR3 contains 12 residues. Looked up from germline, CDR1 is GTSNPN and CDR2 is SVGIG (reference sequence). For the CDR3, the DNA is TGTGCCTGGAGCGGGGGCAGGGAAACCCAGTACTTC. This gives the protein CAWSGGRETQYF.

This chain joins TRBV30 and TRBJ2-2, with TRBD1 identical over 9 bases. Germline values: CDR1 GTSNPN, CDR2 SVGIG (reference sequence). The CDR3 is 14 amino acids. V trimming: 2 bases; J trimming: 7 bases; junction bases outside the gene matches: 5. In DNA, the CDR3 is TGTGCCTGGAGTTTAGGACAGGGGATCGGGGAGCTGTTTTTT. Encoded protein: CAWSLGQGIGELFF.